This TCR beta chain is drawn from a study of blood T cell repertoires in COVID-19. This CDR3 has 15 amino acids. From germline, CDR1 is SGHNT and CDR2 YENEEA. The junction had 11 bases not matched to a gene; V was cut back by 4 bases and J by 5 bases. Seattle participants joined during active infection and were tracked over time. Authors' methods: Amplification with reference gene primers provided the estimates of nucleated cell counts. Assay: immunoSEQ multiplex PCR; the TCRdb copy retains only in-frame clones and omits some. V and J calls and clone size are as listed in that table; D and trimming were resolved from the DNA. The sample lists approximately 350,000 clones; less than 90% were seen once.

This sequence originates from a woman aged 60-70 years with COVID-19, enrolled during active disease. Sequenced input: peripheral blood. The chain employs TRBV11-3 and TRBJ2-7; 7 bases map to TRBD1. CDR3 in amino acids: CASSSQAGGFDEQYF. DNA of the CDR3: TGTGCCAGCAGCTCGCAGGCAGGGGGTTTTGACGAGCAGTACTTC.